Presented here are 12 T cell receptor beta chains from one specimen sequenced in a study of response to subunit inactivated influenza vaccine. TCRdb independently ran MiXCR on the RT-PCR reads; one entry per CDR3 protein. The sample holds about 700,000 distinct CDR3 sequences, approximately 15% seen once. The sample in question was PBMCs from blood, obtained 14 to 15 days before vaccination. The receptors were sampled from a man aged 45-65 years who received an inactivated influenza vaccine.

This clonotype was counted between two and nine times. This chain joins TRBV4-2 and TRBJ2-1; 7 bases fit TRBD2. The CDR3 is made up of 16 amino acids. CDR1 and CDR2 from the germline V gene are LGHNA and YNFKEQ. Trimming took 2 bases from V and 4 from J; bases not matched to a gene: 8. The CDR3 reads CASSQQIAGIYNEQFF. CDR3 DNA sequence: TGTGCCAGCAGCCAACAGATAGCGGGTATTTACAATGAGCAGTTCTTC.

This clonotype was observed a handful of times. V and J are TRBV7-6 and TRBJ2-1; D unclear. Per the germline V gene, CDR1 is SGHVS and CDR2 is FNYEAQ. This CDR3 is 13 amino acids long. Trimming stripped 0 bases from V and 8 bases from J, with 8 bases between. The CDR3 DNA reads TGTGCCAGCAGCTTAGCCATTGGAGATGAGCAGTTCTTC. Translating gives CASSLAIGDEQFF.

The sample holds many counts of this clonotype. CDR3 protein: CSAKGQLANYGYTF. The CDR3 region has the DNA TGCAGTGCTAAGGGACAGTTAGCTAACTATGGCTACACCTTC. This chain connects TRBV20-1 to TRBJ1-2; 7 nucleotides line up with TRBD1. Germline assignment: CDR1 DFQATT and CDR2 SNEGSKA (reference sequence). V gave up 4 bases and J gave up 0 bases; unmatched junction bases: 5. This CDR3 comprises 14 residues.

This clonotype occurred a few times. V and J are TRBV11-2 and TRBJ2-3, with 7 bases identical to TRBD2. The ends lost 4 bases at V and 0 bases at J; junction bases unmatched: 4. In germline, CDR1 is SGHAT, CDR2 FQNNGV. The CDR3 is made up of 15 amino acids. The CDR3 sequence is CASSSLALSTDTQYF. Written as DNA, the CDR3 is TGTGCCAGCAGCTCACTAGCGCTAAGCACAGATACGCAGTATTTT.

V usage is TRBV12-3 or TRBV12-4 and J usage is TRBJ1-1; D is possibly TRBD1 (5 bases). Trimming stripped 5 bases from V and 5 bases from J, with 15 bases between. The CDR3 extends over 14 amino acids. CDR3 sequence (DNA): TGTGCCAGCAGTCTCCGGGGGGTTGGAACTGAAGCTTTCTTT. Translation gives CASSLRGVGTEAFF.

This clonotype has only a few counts. V usage is TRBV12-3 or TRBV12-4 and J usage is TRBJ1-5; D is unresolved. This CDR3 is built from 12 residues. Trimming cost V 7 bases and J 6 bases, with 10 bases left between them. CDR3 coding DNA: TGTGCCAGCACCAAAGGGTCTCAGCCCCAGCATTTT. Translating it yields CASTKGSQPQHF.

This clonotype appeared many times. This chain joins TRBV27 and TRBJ2-2; perhaps TRBD1 as D (6 bases). V was pared by 10 bases and J by 2 bases, with 11 bases between. This CDR3 region has 13 residues. Germline CDR1 MNHEY, CDR2 SMNVEV (reference sequence). Here the CDR3 reads CATRDTNTGELFF. The CDR3 bases are TGTGCCACAAGGGACACCAACACCGGGGAGCTGTTTTTT.

This clonotype came up a few times. This chain links TRBV29-1 with TRBJ2-7; 9 positions agree with TRBD1. Germline lookup yields CDR1 SQVTM and CDR2 ANQGSEA. The CDR3 loop spans 15 amino acids. The J segment lost 2 bases and the V segment lost 0 bases, leaving 5 bases of the junction unmatched. This CDR3 reads CSVEERGTGPYEQYF. The CDR3 bases are TGCAGCGTTGAAGAGCGTGGGACAGGGCCCTACGAGCAGTACTTC.

This clonotype was counted between two and nine times. The rearrangement links TRBV7-9 to TRBJ1-3; D ambiguous. The V and J ends lost 5 bases and 4 bases respectively, with 18 bases between them. The germline CDR1 and CDR2 sequences are SEHNR and FQNEAQ (reference sequence). The CDR3 contains 16 residues. Written as DNA, the CDR3 is TGTGCCAGCAGCCCGTGGATGGTGGAGACCGGAAACACCATATATTTT. Translation: CASSPWMVETGNTIYF.

Ten or more counts support this clonotype. This chain's CDR3 is CASSSEFGGYTDTQYF. Written as DNA, the CDR3 is TGTGCCAGCAGTTCCGAATTTGGGGGCTACACAGATACGCAGTATTTT. The rearrangement uses TRBV12-3 or TRBV12-4 and TRBJ2-3; tentatively, D is TRBD1 (6 bases). The CDR3 loop spans 16 amino acids. V lost 4 bases to trimming and J lost 2 bases, with 16 bases between them.

The rearrangement uses TRBV4-1 and TRBJ1-1, with unresolved D. Germline lookup yields CDR1 MGHRA and CDR2 YSYEKL. The V end was cut by 0 bases, the J end by 4 bases, with 12 bases between. The CDR3 length is 15 residues. The DNA for the CDR3 is TGCGCCAGCAGCCAAGATTACCCTTGGGGCACTGAAGCTTTCTTT. As protein: CASSQDYPWGTEAFF.

This chain joins TRBV15 and TRBJ2-7, with TRBD1 matching over 7 bases. Germline loops: CDR1 LNHNV, CDR2 YYDKDF (reference sequence). Trimming at V came to 1 base and at J to 2 bases, leaving 5 bases not matched to a gene. This CDR3 contains 15 residues. CDR3 DNA: TGTGCCACCAGCAGAGGGGACAGTCCAACCTACGAGCAGTACTTC. Its protein is CATSRGDSPTYEQYF.